One sample yielded the 4 T cell receptor beta chains listed below, sequenced in a study of blood T cells in healthy people across ages. The use of a sample-barcoded 5' primer and a J-beta primer mix characterized a second PCR of roughly 6 to 11 cycles. TCRdb ran MiXCR on the 5' RACE reads and lists one entry per CDR3 protein. The sample shows 450,000 to 650,000 distinct CDR3 sequences, 20% to 30% of them seen only once. These same data were also listed under a study on T cells of mothers and their children.

Sequenced: blood. The receptors were sampled from a boy aged 5-17 years in good health.

The chain is built from TRBV29-1 and TRBJ2-3, with TRBD2 as a possible D gene (6 bases). Trimming took 6 bases from V and 0 from J, leaving 16 bases between them. The CDR3 runs to 15 residues. CDR1 and CDR2 from the germline V gene are SQVTM and ANQGSEA. This CDR3 is CSVDGRGSSTDTQYF. The DNA of the CDR3 is TGCAGCGTCGACGGGAGAGGTTCCAGCACAGATACGCAGTATTTT.

This clonotype occurred a few times. The chain is built from TRBV7-9 and TRBJ2-1, with a tentative D call TRBD1 (5 bases). This CDR3 has 15 amino acids. Germline CDR1 SEHNR, CDR2 FQNEAQ (reference sequence). Deletions cut 5 bases from V and 4 bases from J, with 15 bases between. The CDR3 DNA follows: TGTGCCAGCAGCCCCCCAGGGATGGCTTACAATGAGCAGTTCTTC. Translated: CASSPPGMAYNEQFF.

This clonotype has more than one count but fewer than ten. The chain recombines TRBV12-3 or TRBV12-4 with TRBJ2-2; the D is unclear. V lost 4 bases and J 2 bases, leaving 8 bases between the germline ends. The CDR3 has 14 amino acids. CDR3 DNA: TGTGCCAGCAGTTCCCTGAGTAACACCGGGGAGCTGTTTTTT. Residues: CASSSLSNTGELFF.

This clonotype turned up a few times. This chain connects TRBV20-1 to TRBJ2-7; D gene uncertain. The germline gives CDR1 DFQATT, CDR2 SNEGSKA (reference sequence). CDR3 length: 16 residues. Trimming removed 6 bases from V and 4 bases from J, with 25 bases in between. The CDR3 region has the DNA TGCAGTGCCCTCTCCCCGGGTTTTTTAGTCCTTTACGAGCAGTACTTC. Protein product: CSALSPGFLVLYEQYF.